What follows describes a single TCR beta chain. The data originate from a study of shared clonotypes between healthy human individuals. Study overall: Participating donors consisted of a couple of women and a few men aged 18 to 49. CD4 naive and CD4 memory each took three plates per donor, while CD8 naive took two and CD8 memory one.

V shed 5 bases and J shed 3 bases, with 16 bases lying between them. Germline V lookup: CDR1 LNHDA, CDR2 SQIVND (reference sequence). The CDR3 is made up of 15 amino acids. Some clones are missing from TCRdb's copy, which holds only in-frame ones; the method was immunoSEQ multiplex PCR. Of some 1.4 million clones listed, more than 95% are singletons. Sequencing was done on a sample of naive CD4+ T cells sorted from blood. Regarding subset: CD45RA+ positively selected. The sequence was obtained from a man aged 25 to 45 in good health. The chain has TRBV19 and TRBJ1-1; TRBD1 is a possible D gene (5 bases). This chain's CDR3 is CASSVSGTRDTEAFF. The CDR3 nucleotides are TGTGCCAGTAGTGTGTCAGGGACTAGGGACACTGAAGCTTTCTTT. Filled out from reference TRBV19 and TRBJ1-1, the complete variable domain reads DGGITQSPKYLFRKEGQNVTLSCEQNLNHDAMYWYRQDPGQGLRLIYYSQIVNDFQKGDIAEGYSVSREKKESFPLTVTSAQKNPTAFYLCASSVSGTRDTEAFFGQGTRLTVV.